This T cell receptor beta chain originates from a study of CD8+ T cells in alopecia areata (dated by TCRdb to between 2018 and 2020). Concerning the study at large: The treated patients took part in an open-label pilot trial in which moderate-to-severe alopecia areata was treated with oral tofacitinib at 5 to 10 mg twice daily. Tofacitinib was administered for 6 to 18 months, and 6 months of follow-up off drug were then conducted to assess delayed response and recurrence. The SALT score, which quantifies the percentage of affected scalp surface area, was used to measure disease severity in treated patients. High-throughput TCRbeta sequencing was used to examine T cell clonal expansion in alopecia areata in both the C3H/HeJ mouse model and human patients. Human TCRbeta sequencing covered scalp tissue and sorted CD4+ and CD8+ peripheral blood T cells from patchy and totalis/universalis alopecia areata patients and healthy controls. Biopsies were taken from tofacitinib-treated patients at baseline and again at 4 and 24 weeks into treatment, and several of those patients also had a later scalp biopsy. Clonality in the scalp was compared among normal scalp (n=4), patchy alopecia areata scalp (n=8), and alopecia totalis/universalis scalp (n=8). RNA came from the PAXgene miRNA kit for fixed scalp, the miRNeasy kit for PBMCs, and the RNeasy kit for mouse skin. TCRbeta CDR3 regions were amplified by immunoSEQ multiplex PCR with 35 Vbeta forward and 13 Jbeta reverse primers. The research as a whole found: Shared TCR sequences between patients were less evident than in mice, which may be partly attributable to HLA diversity in the patient population. Scalp clonality and the number of expanded CD8+ clones among the top 100 scalp clones were significantly decreased by tofacitinib. Because the treated cohort was small and had only one nonresponder, larger studies are needed to examine links between baseline CD8+ expansion and response. Resident alphabeta T cells in normal human skin are also sequenced, complicating scalp TCR repertoire analysis, unlike mouse skin dominated by gammadelta T cells. Compared with normal scalp, lesional scalp, particularly in alopecia totalis/universalis, had higher clonality and more expanded CD8+ clones, which suggests antigenic drive. During tofacitinib treatment, many expanded lesional clones stuck around in both scalp and blood, and this persistence may partly explain why relapse happens after treatment is stopped.

Preparation of the library involved the immunoSEQ multiplex PCR assay. RNA was extracted from all samples and reverse transcribed into cDNA, which served as template for TCR sequencing. SuperScript III was used to make first-strand cDNA, primed with a 2:1 mix of oligo-dT and random hexamers. A synthetic immune receptor repertoire was used to measure amplification bias, and any remaining bias was corrected computationally. The paper's processing steps were these. After raw reads were preprocessed to remove errors, the CDR3 was defined following IMGT conventions as running from the conserved cysteine to phenylalanine. Clonality was computed as 1 minus the Shannon entropy, with the entropy normalized by log2 of the number of productive unique TCRs. CD4 or CD8 identity of scalp clones was inferred by cross-referencing scalp TCRbeta sequences with sorted blood CD4 and CD8 repertoires. TCRdb's version of the immuneACCESS table is confined to in-frame rearrangements and falls short of the full clone set. An unresolved V gene accounts for under half of the shortfall where checked; the remainder is of unknown origin. That table supplies the V and J calls and clone size; D and trimming were determined from the DNA. Across this sample there are around 190,000 clones, with roughly 60% seen only once. The top ten clonotypes cover 0.85% to 1.3% of the sample.

Relative to germline, V is 8 bases shorter and J is 3 bases shorter, with 12 bases between their ends. Including cysteine and phenylalanine, the CDR3 has 13 amino acids. Only the CDR3 region is kept as DNA, spanning 39 bases read in frame from base 1. For CDR1 and CDR2, the germline V gene (reference sequence) lists SGHNT and YYREEE. What the time point label conveys for this sample: around 24 weeks on oral tofacitinib. The treatment or condition tag for this specimen amounts to: oral pan-JAK inhibitor, 5-10 mg twice daily. Lesional scalp punch biopsies and peripheral blood were obtained from alopecia areata patients. PBMCs were isolated by density centrifugation and stained for CD3, CD4 and CD8, after which CD4+ and CD8+ T cells were sorted on a FACSAria. To note about this clone: Its antigen specificity is not known. No per-base quality is available; no much larger clone lies one base away.

Sequences were derived from CD4+ T cells sorted from blood, sampled at week 24, from a patient treated with tofacitinib. This receptor was obtained from a human donor with alopecia areata. This receptor chain uses TRBV5-4 and TRBJ1-5, and possibly TRBD1, on 6 matching bases. The DNA sequence is as follows: TGTGCCAGTTCCCGGGACAACAATCAGCCCCAGCATTTT. Translated, it reads CASSRDNNQPQHF.